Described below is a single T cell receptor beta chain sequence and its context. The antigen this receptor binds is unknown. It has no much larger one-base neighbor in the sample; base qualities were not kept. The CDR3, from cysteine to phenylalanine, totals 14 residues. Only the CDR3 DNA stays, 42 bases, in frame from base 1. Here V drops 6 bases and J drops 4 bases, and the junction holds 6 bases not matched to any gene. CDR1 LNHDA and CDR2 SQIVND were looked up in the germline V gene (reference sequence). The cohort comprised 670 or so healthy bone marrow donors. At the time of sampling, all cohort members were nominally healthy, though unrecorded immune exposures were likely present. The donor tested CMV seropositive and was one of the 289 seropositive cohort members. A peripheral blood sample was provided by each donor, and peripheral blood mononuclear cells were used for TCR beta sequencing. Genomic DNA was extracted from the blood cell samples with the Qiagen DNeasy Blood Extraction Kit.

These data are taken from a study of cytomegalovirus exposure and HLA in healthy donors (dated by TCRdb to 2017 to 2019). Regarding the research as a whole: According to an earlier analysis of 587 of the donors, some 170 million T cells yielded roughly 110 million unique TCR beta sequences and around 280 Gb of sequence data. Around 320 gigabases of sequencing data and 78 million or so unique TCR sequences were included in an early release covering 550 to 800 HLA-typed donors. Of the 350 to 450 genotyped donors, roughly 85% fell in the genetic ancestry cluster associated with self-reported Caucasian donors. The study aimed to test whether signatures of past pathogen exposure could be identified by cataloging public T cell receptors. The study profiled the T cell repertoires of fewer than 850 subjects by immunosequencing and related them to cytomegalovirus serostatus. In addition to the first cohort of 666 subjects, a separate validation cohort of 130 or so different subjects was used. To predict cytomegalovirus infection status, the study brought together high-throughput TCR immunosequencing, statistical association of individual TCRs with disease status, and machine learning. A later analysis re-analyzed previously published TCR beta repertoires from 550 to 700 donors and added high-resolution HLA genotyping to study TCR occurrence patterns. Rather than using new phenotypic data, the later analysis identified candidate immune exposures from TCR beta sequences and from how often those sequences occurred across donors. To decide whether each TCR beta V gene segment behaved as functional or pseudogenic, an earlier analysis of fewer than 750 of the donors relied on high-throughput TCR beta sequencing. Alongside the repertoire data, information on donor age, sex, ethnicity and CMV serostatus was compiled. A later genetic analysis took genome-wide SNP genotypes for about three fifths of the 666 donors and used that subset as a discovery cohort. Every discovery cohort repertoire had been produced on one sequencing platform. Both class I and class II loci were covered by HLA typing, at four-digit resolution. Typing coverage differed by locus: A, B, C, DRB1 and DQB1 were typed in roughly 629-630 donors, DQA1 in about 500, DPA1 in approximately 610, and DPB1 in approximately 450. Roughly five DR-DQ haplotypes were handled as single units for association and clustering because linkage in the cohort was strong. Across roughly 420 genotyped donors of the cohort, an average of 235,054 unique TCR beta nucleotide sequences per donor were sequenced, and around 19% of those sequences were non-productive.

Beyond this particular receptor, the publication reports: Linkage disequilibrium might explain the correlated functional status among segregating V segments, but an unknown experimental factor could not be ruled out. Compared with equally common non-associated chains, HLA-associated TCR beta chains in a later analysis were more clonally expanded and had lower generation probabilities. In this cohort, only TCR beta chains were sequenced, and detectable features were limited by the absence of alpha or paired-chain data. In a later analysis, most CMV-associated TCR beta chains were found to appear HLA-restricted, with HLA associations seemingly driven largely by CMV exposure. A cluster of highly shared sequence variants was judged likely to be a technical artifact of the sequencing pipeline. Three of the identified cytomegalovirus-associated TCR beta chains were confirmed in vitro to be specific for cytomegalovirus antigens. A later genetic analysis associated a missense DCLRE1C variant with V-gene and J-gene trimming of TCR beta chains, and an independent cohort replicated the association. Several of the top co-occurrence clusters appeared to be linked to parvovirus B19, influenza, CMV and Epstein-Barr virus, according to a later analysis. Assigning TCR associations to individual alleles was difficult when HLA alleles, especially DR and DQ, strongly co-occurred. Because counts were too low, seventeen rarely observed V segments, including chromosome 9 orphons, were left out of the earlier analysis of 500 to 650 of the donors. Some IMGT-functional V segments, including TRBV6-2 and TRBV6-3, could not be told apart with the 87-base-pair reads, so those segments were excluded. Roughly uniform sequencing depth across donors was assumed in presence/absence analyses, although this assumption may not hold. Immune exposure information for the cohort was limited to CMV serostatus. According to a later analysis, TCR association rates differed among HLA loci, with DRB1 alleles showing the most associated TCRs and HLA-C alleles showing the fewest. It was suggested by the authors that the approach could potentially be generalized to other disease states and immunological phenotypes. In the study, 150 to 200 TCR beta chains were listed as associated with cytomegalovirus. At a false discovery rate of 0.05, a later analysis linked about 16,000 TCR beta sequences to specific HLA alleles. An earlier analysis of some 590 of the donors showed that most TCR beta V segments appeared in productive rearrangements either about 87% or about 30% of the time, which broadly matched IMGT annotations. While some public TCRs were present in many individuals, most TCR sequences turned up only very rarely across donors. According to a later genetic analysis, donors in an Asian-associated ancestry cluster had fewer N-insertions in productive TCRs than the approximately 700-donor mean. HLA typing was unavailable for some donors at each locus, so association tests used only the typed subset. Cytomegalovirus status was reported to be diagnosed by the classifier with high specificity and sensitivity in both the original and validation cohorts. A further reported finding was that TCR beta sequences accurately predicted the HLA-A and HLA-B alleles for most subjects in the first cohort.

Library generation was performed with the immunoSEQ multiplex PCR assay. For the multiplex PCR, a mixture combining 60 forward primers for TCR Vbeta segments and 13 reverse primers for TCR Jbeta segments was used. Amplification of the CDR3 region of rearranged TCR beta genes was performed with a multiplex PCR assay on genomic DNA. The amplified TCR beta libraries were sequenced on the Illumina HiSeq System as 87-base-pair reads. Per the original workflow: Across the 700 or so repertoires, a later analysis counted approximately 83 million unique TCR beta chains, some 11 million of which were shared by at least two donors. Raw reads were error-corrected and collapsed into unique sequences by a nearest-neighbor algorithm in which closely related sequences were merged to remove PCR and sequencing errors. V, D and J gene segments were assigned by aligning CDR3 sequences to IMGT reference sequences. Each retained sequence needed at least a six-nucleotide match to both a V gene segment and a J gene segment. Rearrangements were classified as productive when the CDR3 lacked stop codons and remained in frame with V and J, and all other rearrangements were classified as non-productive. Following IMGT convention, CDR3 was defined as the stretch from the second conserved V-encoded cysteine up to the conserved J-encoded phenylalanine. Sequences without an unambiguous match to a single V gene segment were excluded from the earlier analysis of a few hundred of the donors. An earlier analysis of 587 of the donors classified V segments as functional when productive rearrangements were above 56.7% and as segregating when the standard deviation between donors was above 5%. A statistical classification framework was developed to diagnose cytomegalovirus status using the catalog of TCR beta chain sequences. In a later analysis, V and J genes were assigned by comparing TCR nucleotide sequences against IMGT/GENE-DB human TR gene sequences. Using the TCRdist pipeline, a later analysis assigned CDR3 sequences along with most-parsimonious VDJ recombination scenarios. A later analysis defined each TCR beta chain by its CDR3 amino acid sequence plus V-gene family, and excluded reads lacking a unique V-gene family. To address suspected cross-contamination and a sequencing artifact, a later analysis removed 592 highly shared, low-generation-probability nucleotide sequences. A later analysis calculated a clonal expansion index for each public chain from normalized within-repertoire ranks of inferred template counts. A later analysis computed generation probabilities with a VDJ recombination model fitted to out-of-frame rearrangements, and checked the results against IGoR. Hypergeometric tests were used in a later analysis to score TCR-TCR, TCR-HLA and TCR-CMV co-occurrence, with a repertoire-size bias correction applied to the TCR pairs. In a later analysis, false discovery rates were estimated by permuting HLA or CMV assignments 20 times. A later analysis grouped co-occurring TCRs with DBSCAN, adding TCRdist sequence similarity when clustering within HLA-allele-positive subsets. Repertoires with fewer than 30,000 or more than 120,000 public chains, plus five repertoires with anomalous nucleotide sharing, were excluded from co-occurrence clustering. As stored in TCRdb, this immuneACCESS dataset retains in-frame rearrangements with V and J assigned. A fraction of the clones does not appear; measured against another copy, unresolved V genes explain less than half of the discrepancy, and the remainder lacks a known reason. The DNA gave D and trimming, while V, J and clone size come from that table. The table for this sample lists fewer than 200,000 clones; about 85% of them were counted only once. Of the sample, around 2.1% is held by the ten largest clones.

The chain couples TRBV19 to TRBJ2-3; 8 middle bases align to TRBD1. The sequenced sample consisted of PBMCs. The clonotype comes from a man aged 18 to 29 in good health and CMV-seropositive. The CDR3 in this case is CASRLGQGPDTQYF. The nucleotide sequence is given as TGTGCCAGTAGGTTAGGACAGGGCCCAGATACGCAGTATTTT.